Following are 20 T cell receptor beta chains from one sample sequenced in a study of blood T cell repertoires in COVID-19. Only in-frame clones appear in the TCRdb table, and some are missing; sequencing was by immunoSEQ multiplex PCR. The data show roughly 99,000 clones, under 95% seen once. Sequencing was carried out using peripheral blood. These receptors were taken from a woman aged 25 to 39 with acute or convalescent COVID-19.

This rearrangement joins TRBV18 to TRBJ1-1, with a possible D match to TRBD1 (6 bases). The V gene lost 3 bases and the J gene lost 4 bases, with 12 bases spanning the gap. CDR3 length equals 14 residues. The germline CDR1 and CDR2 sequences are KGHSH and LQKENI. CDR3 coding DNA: TGTGCCAGCTCACCTAACAGAGGGGGCACTGAAGCTTTCTTT. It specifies CASSPNRGGTEAFF.

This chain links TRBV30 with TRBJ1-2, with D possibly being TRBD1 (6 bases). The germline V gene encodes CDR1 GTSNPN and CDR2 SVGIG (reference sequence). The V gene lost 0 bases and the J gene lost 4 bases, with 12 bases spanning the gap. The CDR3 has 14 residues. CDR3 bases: TGTGCCTGGAGTGTATTAGGCAGGGGCTATGGCTACACCTTC. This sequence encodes CAWSVLGRGYGYTF.

The CDR3 region has the DNA TGCGCCAGCAGCGAGACAGGGGCCTATGGCTACACCTTC. Its translation is CASSETGAYGYTF. V gene TRBV5-1 combines with J gene TRBJ1-2, with 8 positions matching TRBD1. V lost 4 bases to trimming and J lost 4 bases; unmatched junction nucleotides: 3. Germline CDR1 is SGHRS and CDR2 is YFSETQ. The CDR3 runs 13 residues. The variable domain in full, completed from reference TRBV5-1 and TRBJ1-2, reads KAGVTQTPRYLIKTRGQQVTLSCSPISGHRSVSWYQQTPGQGLQFLFEYFSETQRNKGNFPGRFSGRQFSNSRSEMNVSTLELGDSALYLCASSETGAYGYTFGSGTRLTVV.

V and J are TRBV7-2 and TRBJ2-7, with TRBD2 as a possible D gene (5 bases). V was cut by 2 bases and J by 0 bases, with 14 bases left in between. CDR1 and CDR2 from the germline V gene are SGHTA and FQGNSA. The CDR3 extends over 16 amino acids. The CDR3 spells CASSLNGVGSSYEQYF. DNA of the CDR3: TGTGCCAGCAGCTTAAACGGGGTGGGGAGCTCCTACGAGCAGTACTTC.

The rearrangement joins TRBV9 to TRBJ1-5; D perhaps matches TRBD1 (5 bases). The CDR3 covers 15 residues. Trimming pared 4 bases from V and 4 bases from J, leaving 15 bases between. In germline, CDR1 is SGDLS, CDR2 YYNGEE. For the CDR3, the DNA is TGTGCCAGCAGCCCAGACCCGGGACTAAATCAGCCCCAGCATTTT. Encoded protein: CASSPDPGLNQPQHF.

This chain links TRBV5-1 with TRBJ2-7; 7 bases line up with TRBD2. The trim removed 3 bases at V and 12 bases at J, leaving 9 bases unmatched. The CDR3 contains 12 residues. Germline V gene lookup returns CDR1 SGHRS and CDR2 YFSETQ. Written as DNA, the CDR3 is TGCGCCAGCAGCTCCTCTAGCGGACTGAGGTACTTC. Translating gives CASSSSSGLRYF.

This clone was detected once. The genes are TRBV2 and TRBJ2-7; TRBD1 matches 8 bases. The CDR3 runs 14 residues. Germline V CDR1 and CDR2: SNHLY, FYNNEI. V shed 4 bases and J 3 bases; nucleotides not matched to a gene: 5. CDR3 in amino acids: CASSAPDRGYEQYF. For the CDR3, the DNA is TGTGCCAGCAGTGCCCCCGACAGGGGCTACGAGCAGTACTTC.

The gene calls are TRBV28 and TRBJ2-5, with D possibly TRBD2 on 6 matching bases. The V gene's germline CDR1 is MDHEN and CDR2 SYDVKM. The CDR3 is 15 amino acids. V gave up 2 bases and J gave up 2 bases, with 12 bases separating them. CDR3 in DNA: TGTGCCAGCAGTTTACCAGGAGGGGTTCAAGAGACCCAGTACTTC. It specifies CASSLPGGVQETQYF.

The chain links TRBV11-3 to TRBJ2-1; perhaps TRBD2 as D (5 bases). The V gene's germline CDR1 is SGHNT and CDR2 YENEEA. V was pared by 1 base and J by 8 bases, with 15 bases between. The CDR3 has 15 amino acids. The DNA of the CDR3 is TGTGCCAGCAGCTTAGGTGTTCAAGTCGGGGATGAGCAGTTCTTC. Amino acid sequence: CASSLGVQVGDEQFF.

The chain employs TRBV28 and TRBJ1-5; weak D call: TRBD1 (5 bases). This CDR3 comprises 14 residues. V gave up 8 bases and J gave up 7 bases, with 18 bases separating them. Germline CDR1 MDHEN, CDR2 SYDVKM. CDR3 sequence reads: CASESRPGEQPQHF. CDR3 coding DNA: TGTGCCAGCGAATCAAGGCCGGGGGAGCAGCCCCAGCATTTT.

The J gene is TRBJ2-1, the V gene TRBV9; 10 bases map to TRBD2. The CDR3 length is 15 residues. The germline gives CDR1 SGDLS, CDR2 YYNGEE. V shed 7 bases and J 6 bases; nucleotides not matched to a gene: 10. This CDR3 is CASADGAGGPNEQFF. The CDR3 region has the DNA TGTGCCAGCGCCGACGGAGCGGGAGGGCCCAATGAGCAGTTCTTC.

The DNA of the CDR3 is TGTGCCACAACAACTCAGGGGGATTCACCCCTCCACTTT. Translation gives CATTTQGDSPLHF. This sequence joins TRBV19 and TRBJ1-6; 7 bases agree with TRBD1. J was trimmed by 8 bases and V by 10 bases; bases with no gene match: 8. The CDR3 has 13 amino acids. Germline lookup yields CDR1 LNHDA and CDR2 SQIVND (reference sequence).

The CDR3 loop reads CASSYGTGQLNQPQHF. Here the CDR3 DNA reads TGTGCCAGCAGCTATGGGACGGGACAGCTAAATCAGCCCCAGCATTTT. This chain joins TRBV5-6 and TRBJ1-5; the match to TRBD1 covers 7 bases. Germline CDR1 and CDR2: SGHDT and YYEEEE. The V gene end was trimmed by 3 bases and the J gene end by 4 bases; junction bases not matched to a gene: 10. The length of the CDR3 is 16 residues.

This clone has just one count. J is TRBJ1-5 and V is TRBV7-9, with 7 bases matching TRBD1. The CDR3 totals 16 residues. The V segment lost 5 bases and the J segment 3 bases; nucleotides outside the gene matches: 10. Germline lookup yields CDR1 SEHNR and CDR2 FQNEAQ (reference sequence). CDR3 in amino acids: CASSPQIGTDNQPQHF. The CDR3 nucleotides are TGTGCCAGCAGCCCTCAAATCGGGACAGACAATCAGCCCCAGCATTTT.

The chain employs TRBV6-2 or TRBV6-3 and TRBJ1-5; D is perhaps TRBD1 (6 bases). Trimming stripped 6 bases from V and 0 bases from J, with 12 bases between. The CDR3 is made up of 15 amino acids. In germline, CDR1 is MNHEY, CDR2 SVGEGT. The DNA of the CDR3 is TGTGCCAGCAGCCCAGGGGAACTTAGCAATCAGCCCCAGCATTTT. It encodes CASSPGELSNQPQHF.

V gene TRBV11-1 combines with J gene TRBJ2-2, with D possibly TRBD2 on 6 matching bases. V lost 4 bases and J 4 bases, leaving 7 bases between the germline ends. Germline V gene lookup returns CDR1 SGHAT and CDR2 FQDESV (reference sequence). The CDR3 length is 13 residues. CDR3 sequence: CASSSSVTGELFF. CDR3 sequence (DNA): TGTGCCAGCAGCTCTAGCGTCACCGGGGAGCTGTTTTTT.

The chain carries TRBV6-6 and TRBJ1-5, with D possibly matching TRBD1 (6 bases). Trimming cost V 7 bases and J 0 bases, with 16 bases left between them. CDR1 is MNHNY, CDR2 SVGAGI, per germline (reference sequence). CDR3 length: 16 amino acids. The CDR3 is CASILSGHNSNQPQHF. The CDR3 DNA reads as TGTGCCAGCATCCTTTCGGGACATAATAGCAATCAGCCCCAGCATTTT.

The CDR3 is CASSLITGGEREQYF. CDR3 bases: TGTGCCAGCAGCTTAATAACGGGGGGCGAGAGGGAGCAGTACTTC. The J gene is TRBJ2-7, the V gene TRBV7-9, with D perhaps matching TRBD2 (7 bases). Between the trimmed V and J ends, which lost 2 bases and 7 bases, there was a span of 18 bases. Germline assignment: CDR1 SEHNR and CDR2 FQNEAQ (reference sequence). CDR3 length: 15 amino acids.

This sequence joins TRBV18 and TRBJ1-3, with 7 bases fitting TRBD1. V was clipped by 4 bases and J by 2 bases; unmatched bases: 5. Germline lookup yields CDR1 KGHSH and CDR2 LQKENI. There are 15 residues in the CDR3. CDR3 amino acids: CASSLDRATGNTIYF. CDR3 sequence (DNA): TGTGCCAGCTCACTAGACAGGGCGACTGGAAACACCATATATTTT.

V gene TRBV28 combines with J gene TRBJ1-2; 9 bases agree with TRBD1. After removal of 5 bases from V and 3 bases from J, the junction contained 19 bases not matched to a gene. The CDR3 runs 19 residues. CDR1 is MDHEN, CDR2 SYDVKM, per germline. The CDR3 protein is CASSQVLQRTGALDYGYTF. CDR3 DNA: TGTGCCAGCAGTCAGGTTCTCCAGCGGACAGGGGCTTTGGACTATGGCTACACCTTC.